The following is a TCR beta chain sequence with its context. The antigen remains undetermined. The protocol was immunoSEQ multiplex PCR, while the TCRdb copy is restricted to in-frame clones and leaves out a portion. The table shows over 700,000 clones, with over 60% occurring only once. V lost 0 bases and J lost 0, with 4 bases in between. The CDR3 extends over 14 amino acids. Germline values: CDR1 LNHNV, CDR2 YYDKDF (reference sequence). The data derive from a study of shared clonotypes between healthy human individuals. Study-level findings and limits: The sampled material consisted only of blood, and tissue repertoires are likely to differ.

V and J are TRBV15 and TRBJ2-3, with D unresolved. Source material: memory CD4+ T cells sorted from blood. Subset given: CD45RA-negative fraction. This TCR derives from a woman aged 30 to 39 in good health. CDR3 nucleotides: TGTGCCACCAGCAGAGATTTGAGCACAGATACGCAGTATTTT. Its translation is CATSRDLSTDTQYF.